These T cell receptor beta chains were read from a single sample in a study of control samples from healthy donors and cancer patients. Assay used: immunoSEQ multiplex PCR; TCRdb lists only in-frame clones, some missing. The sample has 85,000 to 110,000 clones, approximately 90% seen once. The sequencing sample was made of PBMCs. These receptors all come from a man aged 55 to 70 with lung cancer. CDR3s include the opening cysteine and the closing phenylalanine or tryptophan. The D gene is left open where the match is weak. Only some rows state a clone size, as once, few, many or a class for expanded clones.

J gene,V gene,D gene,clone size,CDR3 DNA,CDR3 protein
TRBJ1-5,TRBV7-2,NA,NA,TGTGCCAGCAGCCTAGGCGACAGTAGCAATCAGCCCCAGCATTTT,CASSLGDSSNQPQHF
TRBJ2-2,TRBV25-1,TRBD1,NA,TGTGCCAGCAGTGAAGGTTATGGAGAGGGGGCATACACCGGGGAGCTGTTTTTT,CASSEGYGEGAYTGELFF
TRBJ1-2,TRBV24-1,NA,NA,TGTGCCACCAGTGATTCCGGACGGGGGGGAGGCTACACCTTC,CATSDSGRGGGYTF
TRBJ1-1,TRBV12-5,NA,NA,TGTGCTAGTGCTGTCTGGAGAAGCTTGAACACTGAAGCTTTCTTT,CASAVWRSLNTEAFF
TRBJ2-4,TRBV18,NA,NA,TGTGCCAGCTCACCACCGACGGGCCCCAAAAACATTCAGTACTTC,CASSPPTGPKNIQYF
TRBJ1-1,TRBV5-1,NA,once,TGCGCCAGCAGCTATACTCCAAGTAACACTGAAGCTTTCTTT,CASSYTPSNTEAFF
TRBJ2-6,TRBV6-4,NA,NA,TGTGCCAGCAGTGATACTGGGGCCAACGTCCTGACTTTC,CASSDTGANVLTF
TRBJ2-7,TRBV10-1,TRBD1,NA,TGCGCCAGCAGCGACCTGGGACAGGGTCACGACGAGCAGTACTTC,CASSDLGQGHDEQYF
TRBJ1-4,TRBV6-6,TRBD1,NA,TGTGCCAGCAGGAGGACAGGGTCGCAGGAAAAACTGTTTTTT,CASRRTGSQEKLFF
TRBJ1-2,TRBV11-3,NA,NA,TGTGCCAGCAGCTTACCTCAGTACTATGGCTACACCTTC,CASSLPQYYGYTF
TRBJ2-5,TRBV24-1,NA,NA,TGTGCCAAGATGAAGGGGAATTGCGAGAAGGGGTCGGACCAAGAGACCCAGTACTTC,CAKMKGNCEKGSDQETQYF
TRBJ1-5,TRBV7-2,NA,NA,TGTGCCAGCAGCTTGATCGGGTCCAATCAGCCCCAGCATTTT,CASSLIGSNQPQHF
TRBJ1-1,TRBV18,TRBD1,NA,TGTGCCAGCTCACAGGGGACAGACACTGAAGCTTTCTTT,CASSQGTDTEAFF
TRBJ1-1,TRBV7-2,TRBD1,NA,TGTGCCAGCAGCTTACAGGGGGCCACTGAAGCTTTCTTT,CASSLQGATEAFF
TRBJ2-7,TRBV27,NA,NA,TGTGCCAGCAGCCGACAGAGTTCCTACGAGCAGTACTTC,CASSRQSSYEQYF
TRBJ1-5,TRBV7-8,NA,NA,TGTGCCAGCAGCCCCCTTCGGCATTTT,CASSPLRHF
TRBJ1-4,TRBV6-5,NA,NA,TGTGCCAGTGCGAAAACAACTAATGAAAAACTGTTTTTT,CASAKTTNEKLFF
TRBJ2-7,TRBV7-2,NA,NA,TGTGCCAGCAGCCCCGACTGGTTCGGTGGGGAGCAGTACTTC,CASSPDWFGGEQYF
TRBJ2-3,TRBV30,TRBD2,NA,TGTGCCTGGAGCACCAAACTAGCGGGGCCGCCAGATACGCAGTATTTT,CAWSTKLAGPPDTQYF
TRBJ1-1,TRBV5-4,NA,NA,TGTGCCAGCAGCTTGGGGGCAGGCCCGAACACTGAAGCTTTCTTT,CASSLGAGPNTEAFF
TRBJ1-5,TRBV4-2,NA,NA,TGTGCCAGCAGCCAATCGACAGGTGGGAGCAATCAGCCCCAGCATTTT,CASSQSTGGSNQPQHF
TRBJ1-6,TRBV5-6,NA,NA,TGTGCCAGCAGCTCGACGGAATTAAATTCACCCCTCCACTTT,CASSSTELNSPLHF
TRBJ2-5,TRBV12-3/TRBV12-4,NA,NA,TGTGCCAGCAGGGTCGGACAGCAAGAGACCCAGTACTTC,CASRVGQQETQYF